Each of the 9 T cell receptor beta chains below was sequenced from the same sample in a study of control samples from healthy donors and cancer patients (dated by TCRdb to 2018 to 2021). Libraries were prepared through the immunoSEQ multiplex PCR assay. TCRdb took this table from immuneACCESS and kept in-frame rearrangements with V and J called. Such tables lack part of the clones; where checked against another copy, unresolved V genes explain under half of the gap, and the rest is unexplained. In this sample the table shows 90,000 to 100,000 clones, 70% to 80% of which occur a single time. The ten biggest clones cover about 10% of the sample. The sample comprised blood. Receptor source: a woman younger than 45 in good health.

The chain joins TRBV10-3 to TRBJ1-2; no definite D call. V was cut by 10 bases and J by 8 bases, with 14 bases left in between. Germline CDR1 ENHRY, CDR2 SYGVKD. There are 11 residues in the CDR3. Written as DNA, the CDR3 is TGTGCCACTGGGGAGGTAGACGGCTACACCTTC. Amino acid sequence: CATGEVDGYTF.

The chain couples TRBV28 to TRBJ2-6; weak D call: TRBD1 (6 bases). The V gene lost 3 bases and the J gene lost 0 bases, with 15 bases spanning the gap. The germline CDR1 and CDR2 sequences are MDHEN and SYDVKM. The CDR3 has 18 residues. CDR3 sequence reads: CASSFQGKPFSGANVLTF. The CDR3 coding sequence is TGTGCCAGCAGTTTCCAGGGGAAACCTTTCTCTGGGGCCAACGTCCTGACTTTC.

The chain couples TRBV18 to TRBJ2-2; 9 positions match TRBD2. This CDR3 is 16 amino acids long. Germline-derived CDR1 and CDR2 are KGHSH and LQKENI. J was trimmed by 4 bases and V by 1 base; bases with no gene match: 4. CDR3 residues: CASSPQRGVPTGELFF. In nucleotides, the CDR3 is TGTGCCAGCTCACCACAGCGGGGGGTTCCCACCGGGGAGCTGTTTTTT.

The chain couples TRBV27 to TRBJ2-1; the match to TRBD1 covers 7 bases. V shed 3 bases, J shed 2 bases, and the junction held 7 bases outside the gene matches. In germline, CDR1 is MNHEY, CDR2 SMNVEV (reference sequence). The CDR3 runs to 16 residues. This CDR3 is CASSLALGTAYNEQFF. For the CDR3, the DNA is TGTGCCAGCAGTTTGGCCCTTGGGACAGCCTACAATGAGCAGTTCTTC.

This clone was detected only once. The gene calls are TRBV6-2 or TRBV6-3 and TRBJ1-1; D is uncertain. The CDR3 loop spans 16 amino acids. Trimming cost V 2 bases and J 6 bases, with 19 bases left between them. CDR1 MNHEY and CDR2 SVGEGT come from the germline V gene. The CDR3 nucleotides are TGTGCCAGCAGTTACCGCACATCTATCTGGGGAGCTGAAGCTTTCTTT. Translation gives CASSYRTSIWGAEAFF.

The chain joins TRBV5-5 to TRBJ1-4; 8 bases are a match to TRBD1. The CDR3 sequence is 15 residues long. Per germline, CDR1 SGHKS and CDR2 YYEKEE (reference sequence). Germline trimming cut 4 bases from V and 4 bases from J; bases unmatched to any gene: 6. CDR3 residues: CASSLSTGVNEKLFF. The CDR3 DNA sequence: TGTGCCAGCAGCCTCTCGACAGGGGTTAATGAAAAACTGTTTTTT.

In DNA, the CDR3 is TGTGCTAGTGGTTTGGTCTCGACAGGGTCCAGTGAAAAACTGTTTTTT. This sequence encodes CASGLVSTGSSEKLFF. The V gene is TRBV12-5, the J gene TRBJ1-4; the match to TRBD1 covers 7 bases. The junction had 8 bases not matched to a gene; V was cut back by 0 bases and J by 7 bases. Germline loops: CDR1 LGHNT, CDR2 FRNRAP. The CDR3 consists of 16 residues.

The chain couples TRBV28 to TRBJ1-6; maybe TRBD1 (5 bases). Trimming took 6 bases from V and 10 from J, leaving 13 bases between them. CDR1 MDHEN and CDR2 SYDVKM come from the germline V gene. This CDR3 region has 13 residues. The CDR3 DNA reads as TGTGCCAGCAGCCCATTACAGGTATCACCCCTCCACTTT. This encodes CASSPLQVSPLHF.

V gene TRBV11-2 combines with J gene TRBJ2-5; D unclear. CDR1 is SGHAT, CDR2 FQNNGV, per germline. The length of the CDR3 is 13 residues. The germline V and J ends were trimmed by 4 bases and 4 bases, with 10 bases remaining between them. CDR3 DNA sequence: TGTGCCAGCAGCTCCGCAGGTGGAGAGACCCAGTACTTC. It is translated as CASSSAGGETQYF.